One and the same sample provided the 2 T cell receptor beta chains below, sequenced in a study of CD8 T cells in ankylosing spondylitis. General study results and limits: The study identified a TCR beta motif of roughly eight highly homologous variants that appeared characteristic of ankylosing spondylitis blood.

The antigens for these receptors are not known. TCRdb analysed the 5' RACE reads with MiXCR anew, one entry per CDR3 protein. The sample holds around 770,000 distinct CDR3 sequences, 10% to 15% seen once. The source material was blood, either unsorted or a sorted T cell fraction (not recorded which). The receptors shown here come from a male donor with ankylosing spondylitis.

Only a few counts were recorded for this clonotype. The chain combines TRBV29-1 with TRBJ2-5; D may be TRBD2 (6 bases). The CDR3 extends over 12 amino acids. Trimming shortened V by 4 bases and J by 1 base, and 7 bases separated the two germline ends. CDR1 and CDR2 (germline): SQVTM, ANQGSEA. The CDR3 DNA sequence: TGCAGCGTTGTGACTAGCCAAGAGACCCAGTACTTC. Its translation is CSVVTSQETQYF. Using reference TRBV29-1 and TRBJ2-5 for the parts outside the CDR3, the full variable domain is SAVISQKPSRDICQRGTSLTIQCQVDSQVTMMFWYRQQPGQSLTLIATANQGSEATYESGFVIDKFPISRPNLTFSTLTVSNMSPEDSSIYLCSVVTSQETQYFGPGTRLLVL.

The chain joins TRBV9 to TRBJ2-2, with D maybe TRBD1 (5 bases). The CDR3 sequence is 15 residues long. Germline CDR1 reads SGDLS; CDR2 reads YYNGEE. Trimming pared 4 bases from V and 1 base from J, leaving 11 bases between. The CDR3 spells CASSPLRVNTGELFF. The DNA for the CDR3 is TGTGCCAGCAGCCCTCTCAGGGTGAACACCGGGGAGCTGTTTTTT.